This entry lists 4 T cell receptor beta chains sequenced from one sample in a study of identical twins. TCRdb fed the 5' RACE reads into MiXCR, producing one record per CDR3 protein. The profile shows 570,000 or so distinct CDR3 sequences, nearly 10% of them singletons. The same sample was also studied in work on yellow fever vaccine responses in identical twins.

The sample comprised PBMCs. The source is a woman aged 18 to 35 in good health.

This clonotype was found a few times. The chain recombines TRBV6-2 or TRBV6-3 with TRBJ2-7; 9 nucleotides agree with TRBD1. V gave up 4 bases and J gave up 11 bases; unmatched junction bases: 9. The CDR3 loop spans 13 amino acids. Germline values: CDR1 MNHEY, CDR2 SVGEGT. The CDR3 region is CASSSGQGPREYF. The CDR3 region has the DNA TGTGCCAGCAGTTCGGGACAGGGTCCGAGGGAGTACTTC.

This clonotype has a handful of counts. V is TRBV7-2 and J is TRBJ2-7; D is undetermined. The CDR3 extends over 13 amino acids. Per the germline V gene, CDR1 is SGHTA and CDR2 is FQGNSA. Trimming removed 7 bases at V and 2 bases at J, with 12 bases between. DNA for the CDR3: TGTGCCAGCACCCAAATCCCAGCCTACGAGCAGTACTTC. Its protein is CASTQIPAYEQYF.

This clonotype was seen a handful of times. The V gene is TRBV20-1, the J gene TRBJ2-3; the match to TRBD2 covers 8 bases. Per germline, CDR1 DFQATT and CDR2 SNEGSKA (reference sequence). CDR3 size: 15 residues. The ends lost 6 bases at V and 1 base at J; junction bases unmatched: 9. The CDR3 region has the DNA TGCAGTGCCCCAGGGACTAGTCACGGCACAGATACGCAGTATTTT. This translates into CSAPGTSHGTDTQYF.

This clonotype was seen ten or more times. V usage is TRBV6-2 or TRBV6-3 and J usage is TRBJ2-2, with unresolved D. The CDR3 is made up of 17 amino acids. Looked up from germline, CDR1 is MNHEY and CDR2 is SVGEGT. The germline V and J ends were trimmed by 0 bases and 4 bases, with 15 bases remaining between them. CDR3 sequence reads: CASSYSPFVGSTGELFF. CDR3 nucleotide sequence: TGTGCCAGCAGTTACTCCCCATTTGTCGGTTCCACCGGGGAGCTGTTTTTT.